The rows below give T cell receptor beta chains drawn from one sample of a study of T cells after yellow fever vaccination. TCRdb independently ran MiXCR on the 5' RACE reads; one entry per CDR3 protein. The data hold approximately 300,000 distinct CDR3 sequences, with 8.5% to 10% observed a single time. Specimen: PBMCs, collected on the day of the first yellow fever vaccination. The receptors stem from a man aged 18-30 years who received the YFV17D yellow fever vaccine. Each CDR3 is given with its conserved first and last residue. The order of the fields is J gene, clone size, D gene, V gene, CDR3 protein, CDR3 DNA. A D gene is named only where the DNA matches it firmly. Size is omitted from some rows. Given values are once, few, many or a class for expanded clones.

TRBJ2-4 | . | TRBD2 | TRBV6-5 | CASSYLLGGGVKNIQYF | TGTGCCAGCAGTTATCTTCTCGGCGGGGGGGTCAAAAACATTCAGTACTTC
TRBJ2-5 | . | TRBD2 | TRBV5-8 | CAAGETRATQYF | TGTGCAGCGGGGGAAACCCGAGCGACCCAGTACTTC
TRBJ2-3 | few | . | TRBV4-2 | CASSQDQRPDTQYF | TGTGCCAGCAGCCAAGATCAGCGCCCAGATACGCAGTATTTT
TRBJ1-1 | few | . | TRBV5-1 | CASSLEAALNTEAFF | TGCGCCAGCAGCTTAGAAGCCGCATTGAACACTGAAGCTTTCTTT
TRBJ2-3 | . | TRBD2 | TRBV30 | CAWSGTSGGAGVGLDTQYF | TGTGCCTGGAGTGGGACTAGCGGGGGGGCCGGGGTGGGGTTAGATACGCAGTATTTT
TRBJ2-3 | many | TRBD1 | TRBV6-5 | CASSSGQGADTQYF | TGTGCCAGCAGTTCGGGACAGGGGGCAGATACGCAGTATTTT
TRBJ2-5 | few | . | TRBV29-1 | CSAPGLRETQYF | TGCAGCGCCCCGGGCCTAAGGGAGACCCAGTACTTC
TRBJ2-6 | . | . | TRBV27 | CASSLSRRWGSGANVLTF | TGTGCCAGCAGTTTATCAAGACGTTGGGGGTCTGGGGCCAACGTCCTGACTTTC
TRBJ1-6 | few | . | TRBV5-6 | CASSPRRALSGPNSPLHF | TGTGCCAGCAGCCCTCGGAGGGCCCTCAGTGGTCCCAATTCACCCCTCCACTTT
TRBJ2-5 | . | TRBD2 | TRBV7-9 | CASSPPGLGETQYF | TGTGCCAGCAGCCCCCCCGGACTAGGGGAGACCCAGTACTTC
TRBJ2-3 | . | . | TRBV21-1 | CASSKESSGTDTQYF | TGTGCCAGCAGCAAAGAGAGCTCCGGCACAGATACGCAGTATTTT
TRBJ1-2 | . | . | TRBV4-1 | CASSLHPGLYYGYTF | TGCGCCAGCAGCCTACACCCGGGACTCTACTATGGCTACACCTTC
TRBJ2-3 | . | TRBD1 | TRBV7-9 | CASTIQGAGTDTQYF | TGTGCCAGCACCATACAGGGGGCGGGCACAGATACGCAGTATTTT
TRBJ2-5 | . | TRBD1 | TRBV5-1 | CASSPGTGRQETQYF | TGCGCCAGCAGTCCCGGGACAGGCAGACAAGAGACCCAGTACTTC
TRBJ1-1 | few | TRBD1 | TRBV4-3 | CASSHFRTGTAEAFF | TGCGCCAGCAGCCACTTTAGGACAGGTACGGCTGAAGCTTTCTTT
TRBJ2-2 | . | . | TRBV11-2 | CASSPVDTNTGELFF | TGTGCCAGCAGCCCCGTAGATACGAACACCGGGGAGCTGTTTTTT
TRBJ2-1 | few | TRBD2 | TRBV14 | CASSPGLALRYNEQFF | TGTGCCAGCAGCCCGGGACTAGCCCTAAGATACAATGAGCAGTTCTTC
TRBJ2-7 | many | . | TRBV6-5 | CASSYSLAATLHEQYF | TGTGCCAGCAGTTACTCCCTCGCGGCTACTCTCCACGAGCAGTACTTC
TRBJ2-3 | few | TRBD2 | TRBV5-4 | CASSLASGGVTDTQYF | TGTGCCAGCAGCTTGGCTAGCGGGGGGGTCACAGATACGCAGTATTTT
TRBJ1-2 | . | TRBD1 | TRBV4-1 | CASSQPGTANYGYTF | TGCGCCAGCAGCCAACCCGGGACAGCTAACTATGGCTACACCTTC
TRBJ1-1 | many | . | TRBV30 | CAWTRDFSSEAFF | TGTGCCTGGACCCGGGACTTCTCGTCTGAAGCTTTCTTT
TRBJ2-2 | few | TRBD2 | TRBV12-3/TRBV12-4 | CASSLETSGAAGELFF | TGTGCCAGCAGTTTAGAGACTAGCGGGGCTGCCGGGGAGCTGTTTTTT
TRBJ2-4 | . | TRBD1 | TRBV29-1 | CSVGQGDIQYF | TGCAGCGTTGGACAGGGGGACATTCAGTACTTC
TRBJ1-2 | few | . | TRBV29-1 | CSVSQGSNYGYTF | TGCAGCGTTAGCCAGGGCTCTAACTATGGCTACACCTTC
TRBJ1-2 | . | TRBD1 | TRBV29-1 | CSVVQGDYGYTF | TGCAGCGTCGTACAGGGGGACTATGGCTACACCTTC
TRBJ2-1 | . | TRBD2 | TRBV12-3/TRBV12-4 | CASSPGTSGGAFSSHNEQFF | TGTGCCAGCAGTCCGGGGACTAGCGGGGGAGCGTTTAGCTCCCACAATGAGCAGTTCTTC
TRBJ1-5 | many | . | TRBV19 | CASSNGQPQHF | TGTGCCAGTAGTAACGGGCAGCCCCAGCATTTT
TRBJ2-7 | . | . | TRBV7-3 | CASSLGVGPSYEQYF | TGTGCCAGCAGCCTCGGGGTGGGCCCCTCCTACGAGCAGTACTTC
TRBJ2-3 | few | . | TRBV6-2/TRBV6-3 | CASSYSSDTQYF | TGTGCCAGCAGTTACAGTTCAGATACGCAGTATTTT
TRBJ1-1 | many | TRBD1 | TRBV7-6 | CASSHSGTGDTEAFF | TGTGCCAGCAGTCACTCCGGGACAGGAGACACTGAAGCTTTCTTT
TRBJ1-4 | few | . | TRBV20-1 | CSARVARGRNEKLFF | TGCAGTGCTAGGGTCGCGAGGGGCCGGAATGAAAAACTGTTTTTT
TRBJ2-5 | . | . | TRBV10-3 | CAISESMGSSLQETQYF | TGTGCCATCAGTGAGTCGATGGGTAGCAGCCTCCAAGAGACCCAGTACTTC
TRBJ2-1 | . | TRBD2 | TRBV5-4 | CASSGMAGGAAGQFF | TGTGCCAGCAGCGGGATGGCGGGGGGGGCCGCAGGGCAGTTCTTC
TRBJ1-1 | few | . | TRBV11-1 | CASSFLGMPFNTEAFF | TGTGCCAGCAGCTTTCTTGGGATGCCCTTCAACACTGAAGCTTTCTTT
TRBJ2-5 | many | . | TRBV5-4 | CASSLANLQETQYF | TGTGCCAGCAGCTTGGCTAACCTCCAAGAGACCCAGTACTTC
TRBJ2-3 | . | TRBD2 | TRBV7-6 | CASSSGLGARADTQYF | TGTGCCAGCAGCTCGGGACTAGGGGCCAGGGCAGATACGCAGTATTTT
TRBJ2-3 | many | TRBD2 | TRBV7-2 | CASSLGGGRTDTQYF | TGTGCCAGCAGCTTAGGCGGGGGGCGCACAGATACGCAGTATTTT
TRBJ2-3 | many | . | TRBV5-1 | CASSPDTTSTDTQYF | TGCGCCAGCAGCCCGGACACCACTAGCACAGATACGCAGTATTTT
TRBJ2-1 | many | . | TRBV3-1 | CASSQRRGTYNEQFF | TGTGCCAGCAGCCAAAGAAGGGGTACCTACAATGAGCAGTTCTTC
TRBJ1-1 | few | . | TRBV12-3/TRBV12-4 | CASRREGGGYTEAFF | TGTGCCAGCAGGAGGGAAGGGGGTGGGTACACTGAAGCTTTCTTT
TRBJ2-3 | few | . | TRBV5-4 | CASSPPGIGADTQYF | TGTGCCAGCAGCCCCCCGGGAATTGGGGCAGATACGCAGTATTTT
TRBJ1-1 | few | . | TRBV6-1 | CASSSKGGKNTEAFF | TGTGCCAGCAGCTCAAAGGGGGGCAAGAACACTGAAGCTTTCTTT
TRBJ1-1 | few | . | TRBV12-3/TRBV12-4 | CASRSRLGDAEAFF | TGTGCCAGCAGATCCCGACTCGGGGACGCTGAAGCTTTCTTT
TRBJ2-2 | few | TRBD1 | TRBV4-3 | CASSLGTVAFIWELFF | TGCGCCAGCAGCCTCGGGACAGTTGCCTTTATCTGGGAGCTGTTTTTT
TRBJ1-1 | few | . | TRBV9 | CASSFLPGRENTEAFF | TGTGCCAGCAGCTTCCTCCCAGGGAGGGAGAACACTGAAGCTTTCTTT